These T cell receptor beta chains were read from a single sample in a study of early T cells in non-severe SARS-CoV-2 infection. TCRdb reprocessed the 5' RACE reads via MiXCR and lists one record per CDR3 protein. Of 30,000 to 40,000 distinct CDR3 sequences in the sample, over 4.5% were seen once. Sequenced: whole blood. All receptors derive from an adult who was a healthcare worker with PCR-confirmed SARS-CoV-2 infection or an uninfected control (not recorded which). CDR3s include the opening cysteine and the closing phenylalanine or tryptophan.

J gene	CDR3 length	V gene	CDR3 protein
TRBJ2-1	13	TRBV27	CASSLAYYNEQFF
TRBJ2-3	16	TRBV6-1	CASVEPTSGTVGTQYF
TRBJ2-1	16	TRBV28	CASTPGGGLSRNEQFF
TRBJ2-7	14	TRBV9	CASSAGTSSYEQYF
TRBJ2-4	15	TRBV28	CASSRSGGPLNIQYF
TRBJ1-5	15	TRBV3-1	CASSHRDRGNQPQHF
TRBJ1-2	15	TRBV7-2	CASSPGTGGYDGYTF
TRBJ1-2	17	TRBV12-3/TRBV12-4	CASTSSGLNPWNYGYTF
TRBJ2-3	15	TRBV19	CASQVEGQFADTQYF
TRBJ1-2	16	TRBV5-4	CASSWPGAARNGGYTF
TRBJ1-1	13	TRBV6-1	CASRGRGNTEAFF
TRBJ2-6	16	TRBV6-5	CASSYSSGSGANVLTF
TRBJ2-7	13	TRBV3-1	CASSRRPSYEQYF
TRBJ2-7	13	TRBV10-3	CAISQGPPLEQYF
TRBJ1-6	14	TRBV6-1	CASSEPALNSPLHF
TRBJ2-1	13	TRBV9	CASSGVGLNEQFF
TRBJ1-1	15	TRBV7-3	CASSLHGGRNTEAFF
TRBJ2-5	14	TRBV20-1	CSATEPGLRETQYF
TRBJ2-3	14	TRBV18	CASSPGLLTDTQYF
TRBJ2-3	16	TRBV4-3	CASSQDQGAAGDTQYF
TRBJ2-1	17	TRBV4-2	CASSQDALSARAGEQFF
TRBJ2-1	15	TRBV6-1	CASKDREKSYNEQFF
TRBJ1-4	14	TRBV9	CASGRGQDGEKLFF
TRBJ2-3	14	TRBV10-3	CAISGARGTDTQYF
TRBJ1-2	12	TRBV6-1	CASSLTGYGYTF
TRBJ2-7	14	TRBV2	CASTKGPPSYEQYF
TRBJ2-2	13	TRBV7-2	CASSPFPTGELFF
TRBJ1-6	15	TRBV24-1	CATSDLQSPNSPLHF
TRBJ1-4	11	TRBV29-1	CSVSKGEKLFF
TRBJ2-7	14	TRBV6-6	CASSYSGRTDEQYF
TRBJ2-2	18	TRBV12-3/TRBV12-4	CASSAGLAGGSNTGELFF
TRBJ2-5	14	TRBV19	CASKGGASGETQYF
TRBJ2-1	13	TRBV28	CASSLGLYNEQFF